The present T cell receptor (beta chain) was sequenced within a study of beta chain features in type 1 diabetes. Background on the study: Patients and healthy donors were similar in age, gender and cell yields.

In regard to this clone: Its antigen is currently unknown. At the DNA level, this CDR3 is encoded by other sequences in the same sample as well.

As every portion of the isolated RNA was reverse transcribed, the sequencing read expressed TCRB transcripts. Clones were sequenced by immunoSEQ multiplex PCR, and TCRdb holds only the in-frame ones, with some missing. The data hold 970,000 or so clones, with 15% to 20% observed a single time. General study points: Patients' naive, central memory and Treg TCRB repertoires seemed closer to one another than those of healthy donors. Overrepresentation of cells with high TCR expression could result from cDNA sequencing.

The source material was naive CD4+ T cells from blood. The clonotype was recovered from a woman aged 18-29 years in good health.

The CDR3 sequence is CASSLLGGETQYF. The DNA for the CDR3 is TGTGCCAGCAGCCTTCTGGGGGGAGAGACCCAGTACTTC. The chain carries TRBV7-2 and TRBJ2-5, with TRBD2 as a possible D gene (6 bases). The germline gives CDR1 SGHTA, CDR2 FQGNSA. This CDR3 contains 13 residues. Between the trimmed V and J ends, which lost 5 bases and 4 bases, there was a span of 11 bases.